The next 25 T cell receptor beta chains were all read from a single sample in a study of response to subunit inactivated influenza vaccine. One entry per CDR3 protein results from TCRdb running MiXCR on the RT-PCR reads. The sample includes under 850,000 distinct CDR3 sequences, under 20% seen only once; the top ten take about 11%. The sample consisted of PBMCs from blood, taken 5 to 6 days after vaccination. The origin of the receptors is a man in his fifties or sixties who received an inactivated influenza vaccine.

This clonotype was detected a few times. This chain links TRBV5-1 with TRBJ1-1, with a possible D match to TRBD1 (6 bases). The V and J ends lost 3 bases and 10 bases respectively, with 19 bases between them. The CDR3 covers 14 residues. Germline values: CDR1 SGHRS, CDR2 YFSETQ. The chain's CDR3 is CASSSAGGAATAFF. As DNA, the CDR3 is TGCGCCAGCAGCTCGGCGGGGGGCGCGGCCACAGCTTTCTTT.

The CDR3 region is CASRRLAGLNEQFF. In DNA, the CDR3 is TGTGCCAGCAGGAGACTAGCGGGGTTAAATGAGCAGTTCTTC. The chain is built from TRBV12-3 or TRBV12-4 and TRBJ2-1; TRBD2 matches 11 bases. Trimming at V came to 6 bases and at J to 7 bases, leaving 5 bases not matched to a gene. This CDR3 has 14 residues.

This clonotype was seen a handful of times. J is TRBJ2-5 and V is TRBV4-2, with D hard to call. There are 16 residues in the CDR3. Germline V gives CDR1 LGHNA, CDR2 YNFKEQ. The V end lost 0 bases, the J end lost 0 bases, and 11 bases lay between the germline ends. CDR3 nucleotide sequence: TGTGCCAGCAGCCAAGATACGCGGATGTACCAAGAGACCCAGTACTTC. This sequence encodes CASSQDTRMYQETQYF.

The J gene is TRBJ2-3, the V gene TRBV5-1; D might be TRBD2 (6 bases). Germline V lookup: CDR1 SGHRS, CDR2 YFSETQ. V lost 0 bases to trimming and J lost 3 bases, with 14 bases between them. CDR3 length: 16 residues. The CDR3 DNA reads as TGCGCCAGCAGCTTGGCCCTCGGCGGGACGACAGATACGCAGTATTTT. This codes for CASSLALGGTTDTQYF.

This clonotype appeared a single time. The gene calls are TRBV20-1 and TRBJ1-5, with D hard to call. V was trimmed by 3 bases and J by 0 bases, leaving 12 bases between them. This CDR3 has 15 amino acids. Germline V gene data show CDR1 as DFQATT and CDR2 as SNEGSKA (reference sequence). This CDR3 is CSASIGIPSNQPQHF. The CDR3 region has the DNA TGCAGTGCTAGTATTGGAATACCTAGCAATCAGCCCCAGCATTTT.

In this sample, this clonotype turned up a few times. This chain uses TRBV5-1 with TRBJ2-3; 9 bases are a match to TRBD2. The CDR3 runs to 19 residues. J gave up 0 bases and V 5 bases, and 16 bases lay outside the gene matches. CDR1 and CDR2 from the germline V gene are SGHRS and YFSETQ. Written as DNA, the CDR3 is TGCGCCAGCAGGCCGAGGTTCGCTAGCGGGGCCCTAAGCACAGATACGCAGTATTTT. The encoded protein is CASRPRFASGALSTDTQYF.

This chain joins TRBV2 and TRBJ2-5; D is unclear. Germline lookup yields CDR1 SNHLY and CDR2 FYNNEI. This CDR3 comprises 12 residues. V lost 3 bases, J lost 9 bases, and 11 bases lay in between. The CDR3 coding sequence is TGTGCCAGCAGTGATCGGCCCCAATCCCAGTACTTC. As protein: CASSDRPQSQYF.

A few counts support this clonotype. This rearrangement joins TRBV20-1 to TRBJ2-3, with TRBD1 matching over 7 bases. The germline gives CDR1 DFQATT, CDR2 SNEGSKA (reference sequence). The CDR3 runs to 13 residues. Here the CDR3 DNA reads TGCAGCAACAGGGGCTCTAGCACAGATACGCAGTATTTT. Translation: CSNRGSSTDTQYF.

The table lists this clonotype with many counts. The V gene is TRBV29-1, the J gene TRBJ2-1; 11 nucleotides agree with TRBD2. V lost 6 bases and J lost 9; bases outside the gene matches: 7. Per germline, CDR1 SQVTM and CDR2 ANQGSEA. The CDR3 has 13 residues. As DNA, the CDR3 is TGCAGCGTCAATAGCGGGGGGGCCGTTGAGCAGTTCTTC. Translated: CSVNSGGAVEQFF.

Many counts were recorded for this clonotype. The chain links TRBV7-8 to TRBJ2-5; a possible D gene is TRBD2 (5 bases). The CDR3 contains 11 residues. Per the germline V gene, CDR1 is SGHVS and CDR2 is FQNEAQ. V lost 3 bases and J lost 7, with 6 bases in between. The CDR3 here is CASSFGVTQYF. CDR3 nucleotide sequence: TGTGCCAGCAGCTTCGGGGTGACCCAGTACTTC.

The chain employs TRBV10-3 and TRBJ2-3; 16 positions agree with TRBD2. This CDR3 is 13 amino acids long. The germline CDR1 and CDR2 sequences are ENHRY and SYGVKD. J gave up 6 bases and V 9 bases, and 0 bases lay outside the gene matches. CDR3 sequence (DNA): TGTGCCATGGGACTAGCGGGAGGGGATACGCAGTATTTT. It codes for CAMGLAGGDTQYF.

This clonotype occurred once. The CDR3 sequence is CASSDGYRGRGSPLHF. CDR3 bases: TGTGCCAGCAGCGACGGGTACAGGGGGCGAGGATCACCCCTCCACTTT. The chain joins TRBV9 to TRBJ1-6, with 9 bases aligning to TRBD1. Germline V CDR1 and CDR2: SGDLS, YYNGEE. J was trimmed by 10 bases and V by 3 bases; bases with no gene match: 11. There are 16 residues in the CDR3.

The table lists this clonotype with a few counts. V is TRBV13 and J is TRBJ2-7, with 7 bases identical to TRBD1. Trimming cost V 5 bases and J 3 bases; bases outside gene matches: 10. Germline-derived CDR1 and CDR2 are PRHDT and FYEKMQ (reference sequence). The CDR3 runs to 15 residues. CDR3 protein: CASSPPGTENYEQYF. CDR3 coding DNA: TGTGCCAGCAGCCCTCCCGGGACAGAAAACTACGAGCAGTACTTC.

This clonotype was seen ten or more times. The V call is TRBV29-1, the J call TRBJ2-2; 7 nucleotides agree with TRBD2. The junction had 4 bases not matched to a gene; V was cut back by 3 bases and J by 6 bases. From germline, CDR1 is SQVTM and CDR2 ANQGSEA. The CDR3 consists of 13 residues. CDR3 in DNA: TGCAGCGTTGACCGGGGAGGGGCCGGGGAGCTGTTTTTT. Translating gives CSVDRGGAGELFF.

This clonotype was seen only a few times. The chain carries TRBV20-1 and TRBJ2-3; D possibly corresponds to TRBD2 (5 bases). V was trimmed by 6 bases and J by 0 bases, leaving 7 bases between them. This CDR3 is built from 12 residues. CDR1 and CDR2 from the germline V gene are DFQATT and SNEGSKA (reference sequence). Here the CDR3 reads CSAGGSTDTQYF. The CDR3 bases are TGCAGTGCAGGCGGGAGCACAGATACGCAGTATTTT.

As DNA, the CDR3 is TGTGCCAGCAGTTCCCCACGGGAGCAAGAGACCCAGTACTTC. Encoded protein: CASSSPREQETQYF. The chain employs TRBV28 and TRBJ2-5; maybe TRBD2 (6 bases). The V gene lost 4 bases and the J gene lost 2 bases, with 11 bases spanning the gap. The germline CDR1 and CDR2 sequences are MDHEN and SYDVKM. CDR3 length: 14 amino acids.

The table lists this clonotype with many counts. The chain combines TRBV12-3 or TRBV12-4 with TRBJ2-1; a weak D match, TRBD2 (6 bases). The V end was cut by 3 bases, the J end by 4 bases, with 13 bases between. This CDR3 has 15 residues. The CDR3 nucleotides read TGTGCCAGCAGTTTTTCGGGGGTATTGTACAATGAGCAGTTCTTC. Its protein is CASSFSGVLYNEQFF.

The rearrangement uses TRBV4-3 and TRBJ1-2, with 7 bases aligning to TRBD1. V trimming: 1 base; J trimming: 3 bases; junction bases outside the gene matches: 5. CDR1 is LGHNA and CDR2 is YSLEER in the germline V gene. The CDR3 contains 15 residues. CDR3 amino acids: CASSQGQGLYYGYTF. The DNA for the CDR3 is TGCGCCAGCAGCCAAGGACAGGGTCTATACTATGGCTACACCTTC.

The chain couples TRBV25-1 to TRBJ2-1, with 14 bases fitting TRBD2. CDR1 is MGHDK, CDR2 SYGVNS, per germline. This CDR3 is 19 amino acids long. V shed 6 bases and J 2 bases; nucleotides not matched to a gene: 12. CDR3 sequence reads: CASRGYPGTSGSPYNEQFF. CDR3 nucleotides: TGTGCCAGCAGGGGCTATCCCGGGACTAGCGGGAGCCCCTACAATGAGCAGTTCTTC.

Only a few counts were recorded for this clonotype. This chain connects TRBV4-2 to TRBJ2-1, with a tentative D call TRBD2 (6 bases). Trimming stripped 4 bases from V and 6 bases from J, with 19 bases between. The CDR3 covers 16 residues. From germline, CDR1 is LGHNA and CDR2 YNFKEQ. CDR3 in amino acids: CASSPFTGVDRNEQFF. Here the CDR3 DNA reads TGTGCCAGCAGCCCCTTTACGGGAGTGGATCGCAATGAGCAGTTCTTC.

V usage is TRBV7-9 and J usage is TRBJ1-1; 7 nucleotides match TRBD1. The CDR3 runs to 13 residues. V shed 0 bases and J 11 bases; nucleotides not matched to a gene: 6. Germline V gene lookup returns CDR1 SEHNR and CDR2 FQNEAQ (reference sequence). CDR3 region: CASSLAATGSAFF. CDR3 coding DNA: TGTGCCAGCAGCTTAGCCGCGACAGGGTCGGCTTTCTTT.

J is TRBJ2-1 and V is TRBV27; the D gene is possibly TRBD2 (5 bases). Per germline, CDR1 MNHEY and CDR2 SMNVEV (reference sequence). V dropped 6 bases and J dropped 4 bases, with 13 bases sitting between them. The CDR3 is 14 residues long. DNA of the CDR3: TGTGCCAGCAGCGAACCGACGGGATACAATGAGCAGTTCTTC. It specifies CASSEPTGYNEQFF.

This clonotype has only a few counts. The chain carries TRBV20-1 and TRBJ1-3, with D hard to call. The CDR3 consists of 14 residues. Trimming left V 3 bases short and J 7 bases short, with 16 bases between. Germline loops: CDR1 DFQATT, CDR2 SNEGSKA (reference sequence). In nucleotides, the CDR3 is TGCAGTGCTAGCGGAGGACTGACGGTCAACACCATATATTTT. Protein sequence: CSASGGLTVNTIYF.

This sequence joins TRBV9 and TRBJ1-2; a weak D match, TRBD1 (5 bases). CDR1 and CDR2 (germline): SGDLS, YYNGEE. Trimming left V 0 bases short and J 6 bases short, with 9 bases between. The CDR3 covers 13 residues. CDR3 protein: CASSVVDSHGYTF. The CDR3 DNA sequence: TGTGCCAGCAGCGTAGTTGACAGCCATGGCTACACCTTC.

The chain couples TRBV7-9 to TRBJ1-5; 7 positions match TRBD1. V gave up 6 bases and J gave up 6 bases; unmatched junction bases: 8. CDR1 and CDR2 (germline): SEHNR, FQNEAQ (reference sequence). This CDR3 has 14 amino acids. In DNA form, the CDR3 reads TGTGCCAGCAGAGGACAGGATCTCTCTCAGCCCCAGCATTTT. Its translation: CASRGQDLSQPQHF.